This TCR beta chain was found in a study of blood T cell repertoires in COVID-19 (dated by TCRdb to 2018 to 2021). Describing the broader study: The collaborator samples originated in the United States, Italy and Spain and spanned the acute and convalescent phases of COVID-19. The prospective study material was composed of cDNA or gDNA derived from T cells, B-cell-depleted T cells, or PBMCs. Subjects who had been exposed to COVID-19, were actively infected with it, or had recovered from it provided the deeply sampled blood TCRbeta repertoires that made up the dataset. A freely available public database, intended as a resource for researchers studying the immune response to SARS-CoV-2, is where the repertoires were released. The samples were drawn from two sources: the first 160 participants of the ongoing ImmuneRACE study, and 1,000 to 1,500 subjects contributed by 6 global collaborators. Nearly every sample came with metadata listing a de-identified subject ID, COVID-19 status, age in years and sex. HLA class I and class II types, where available, came from metadata supplied by the sample provider rather than from assay-based typing.

One collaborating source in Seattle enrolled patients while the patients were actively infected and followed the patients over time throughout the course of disease. Collaborating institutions collected whole blood in K2EDTA tubes following their own protocols. For TCRbeta analysis, collaborator samples were shipped as frozen whole blood, as isolated PBMCs, or as DNA extracted from either sample type. In the germline V gene (reference sequence), CDR1 corresponds to GTSNPN and CDR2 to SVGIG. From the cysteine through the phenylalanine, the CDR3 covers 14 amino acids. Just the 42-base CDR3 DNA is kept, in frame starting at base 1. V sheds 2 bases and J sheds 0 bases, leaving 8 bases between their ends. On the study overall, not on this receptor specifically: Clinical and demographic metadata were provided uncurated, with the amount varying by source and participant.

About this clone: Its antigen remains unidentified. No clone much larger than this one lies a single base away; base qualities are absent.

The immunoSEQ Assay, a bias-controlled multiplex PCR, was used to amplify TCRbeta CDR3 regions from genomic DNA. As for the original processing: The number of nucleated cells in each sample was estimated by amplification of reference gene primers within the assay. To quantify the absolute abundance of each unique TCRbeta CDR3 rearrangement, sequence reads were collapsed and filtered. For each sample, productive Simpson clonality was calculated by taking the square root of Simpson's diversity index across productive rearrangements. TCRdb provides this immuneACCESS table in a form limited to in-frame rearrangements. Some clones are lacking; in checked studies, under half of them reflect an unresolved V gene, and why the rest are absent is not known. V, J and clone size were drawn from that table, and D and trimming were deduced from the DNA. This sample holds about 300,000 clones; approximately 90% were observed only once. About 6% of the sample belongs to the ten largest clones.

The source is a woman between 45 and 60 years old with COVID-19, enrolled during active disease. The sequenced sample was peripheral blood. This chain joins TRBV30 to TRBJ1-5; the D gene lacks a confident call. The DNA sequence reads TGTGCCTGGAGTCGAGGCACTAGCAATCAGCCCCAGCATTTT. Translated, it gives CAWSRGTSNQPQHF. With the rest looked up from the reference TRBV30 and TRBJ1-5 genes rather than sequenced, the full variable domain is SQTIHQWPATLVQPVGSPLSLECTVEGTSNPNLYWYRQAAGRGLQLLFYSVGIGQISSEVPQNLSASRPQDRQFILSSKKLLLSDSGFYLCAWSRGTSNQPQHFGDGTRLSIL.